This TCR beta chain was captured in a study of cytomegalovirus exposure and HLA in healthy donors. Study-wide points: Cytomegalovirus association was listed for around 170 TCR beta chains.

Among the roughly 120 subjects of the validation cohort, separate from the 666-subject first cohort, were the donors. Concerning this clone itself: What it binds is not known.

The repertoire was sequenced with immunoSEQ multiplex PCR; TCRdb's copy has only in-frame clones and lacks some. Here the sample spans some 190,000 clones, around 88% being singletons. Trimming removed 4 bases from V and 6 bases from J; junction bases left unmatched: 8. The CDR3 runs 14 residues. Germline lookup yields CDR1 SGHDT and CDR2 YYEEEE. The chain is built from TRBV5-6 and TRBJ2-7, with 9 bases lining up with TRBD2. The specimen sequenced was PBMCs. The TCR comes from a woman aged 18-29 years in good health and CMV-seronegative. CDR3: CASSVGLAFSEQYF. CDR3 coding DNA: TGTGCCAGCAGCGTGGGACTAGCTTTTTCCGAGCAGTACTTC.